These 30 T cell receptor beta chains originate from one sample sequenced in a study of CD8 T cells in ankylosing spondylitis. MiXCR, applied by TCRdb to the 5' RACE reads, yields one record per CDR3 protein. Of 90,000 to 120,000 distinct CDR3 sequences in the sample, under 30% are singletons; the top ten hold 9% to 15%. The sequenced sample was synovial fluid, either unsorted or a sorted T cell fraction (not recorded which). These receptors were taken from a male donor with ankylosing spondylitis.

This chain connects TRBV2 to TRBJ2-1; TRBD1 matches at 12 bases. The V segment lost 4 bases and the J segment 3 bases; nucleotides outside the gene matches: 28. The CDR3 has 24 amino acids. In germline, CDR1 is SNHLY, CDR2 FYNNEI. CDR3 residues: CASSGGQGARRLVDPPGLYNEQFF. CDR3 coding DNA: TGTGCCAGCAGTGGGGGACAGGGGGCGCGTAGACTAGTCGACCCTCCTGGCCTCTACAATGAGCAGTTCTTC.

This clonotype was seen many times. The V and J genes are TRBV29-1 and TRBJ2-1; TRBD2 matches at 11 bases. The germline V gene has CDR1 SQVTM and CDR2 ANQGSEA. Germline trimming cut 6 bases from V and 5 bases from J; bases unmatched to any gene: 9. The CDR3 runs 15 residues. The CDR3 here is CSVENVAGGNNEQFF. In DNA, the CDR3 is TGCAGCGTAGAAAACGTAGCGGGAGGGAACAATGAGCAGTTCTTC.

The chain carries TRBV7-2 and TRBJ2-3; the match to TRBD2 covers 9 bases. V was clipped by 1 base and J by 6 bases; unmatched bases: 5. This CDR3 is built from 15 residues. The germline CDR1 and CDR2 sequences are SGHTA and FQGNSA. CDR3 coding DNA: TGTGCCAGCAGCTTAGGAGGGCGGGAGGGGGATACGCAGTATTTT. It yields the protein CASSLGGREGDTQYF.

The J gene is TRBJ2-1, the V gene TRBV11-3, with 8 bases matching TRBD2. V was clipped by 4 bases and J by 7 bases; unmatched bases: 9. The CDR3 has 15 amino acids. Germline values: CDR1 SGHNT, CDR2 YENEEA. As DNA, the CDR3 is TGTGCCAGCAGCTCATTCCCCGGGAGGGGGAATGAGCAGTTCTTC. Protein product: CASSSFPGRGNEQFF.

The J gene is TRBJ1-5, the V gene TRBV7-9; D gene uncertain. Germline CDR1 reads SEHNR; CDR2 reads FQNEAQ (reference sequence). This CDR3 contains 15 residues. V was pared by 5 bases and J by 1 base, with 12 bases between. The chain's CDR3 is CASSPDGMSNQPQHF. The CDR3 DNA is TGTGCCAGCAGCCCGGACGGGATGAGCAATCAGCCCCAGCATTTT. Filled out from reference TRBV7-9 and TRBJ1-5, the complete variable domain reads DTGVSQNPRHKITKRGQNVTFRCDPISEHNRLYWYRQTLGQGPEFLTYFQNEAQLEKSRLLSDRFSAERPKGSFSTLEIQRTEQGDSAMYLCASSPDGMSNQPQHFGDGTRLSIL.

V and J are TRBV12-5 and TRBJ2-1; possibly TRBD2 for D (6 bases). Germline values: CDR1 LGHNT, CDR2 FRNRAP. This CDR3 region has 15 residues. Trimming removed 1 base from V and 4 bases from J, with 11 bases in between. The CDR3 spells CASGLARGIYNEQFF. For the CDR3, the DNA is TGTGCTAGTGGTTTGGCGCGCGGGATTTACAATGAGCAGTTCTTC.

This chain connects TRBV10-3 to TRBJ2-1, with 10 bases fitting TRBD1. Trimming removed 8 bases from V and 6 bases from J; junction bases left unmatched: 4. The V gene's germline CDR1 is ENHRY and CDR2 SYGVKD. The CDR3 sequence is 13 residues long. DNA for the CDR3: TGTGCCATCGGGACAGGGGTGCTCAATGAGCAGTTCTTC. It codes for CAIGTGVLNEQFF.

V and J are TRBV2 and TRBJ2-1; TRBD1 or TRBD2 may be the D gene (5 bases each). CDR1 and CDR2 from the germline V gene are SNHLY and FYNNEI. The CDR3 runs 15 residues. Trimming shortened V by 7 bases and J by 9 bases, and 22 bases separated the two germline ends. The CDR3 loop is CASKYTGAGWSEQFF. Written as DNA, the CDR3 is TGTGCCAGCAAATACACCGGGGCCGGGTGGAGTGAGCAGTTCTTC.

This chain uses TRBV7-8 with TRBJ1-2; D is uncertain. The CDR3 is 13 residues long. CDR1 and CDR2 (germline): SGHVS, FQNEAQ. Deletions cut 1 base from V and 0 bases from J, with 3 bases between. In DNA, the CDR3 is TGTGCCAGCAGCTTAGTTGCTAACTATGGCTACACCTTC. This gives the protein CASSLVANYGYTF.

Ten or more counts support this clonotype. The chain is built from TRBV20-1 and TRBJ2-4, with D uncertain. Germline V lookup: CDR1 DFQATT, CDR2 SNEGSKA (reference sequence). This CDR3 has 15 residues. The germline V and J ends were trimmed by 0 bases and 0 bases, with 9 bases remaining between them. The CDR3 loop reads CSARDAALAKNIQYF. DNA for the CDR3: TGCAGTGCTAGAGATGCAGCACTAGCCAAAAACATTCAGTACTTC.

This clonotype has just one count. The CDR3 DNA sequence: TGTGCCAGCAGCCCAGCGGGGTATGGCTACACCTTC. This gives the protein CASSPAGYGYTF. The V and J genes are TRBV7-8 and TRBJ1-2; D is unclear. Germline-derived CDR1 and CDR2 are SGHVS and FQNEAQ. The CDR3 totals 12 residues. V was trimmed by 5 bases and J by 5 bases, leaving 9 bases between them. Filled out from reference TRBV7-8 and TRBJ1-2, the complete variable domain reads GAGVSQSPRYKVAKRGQDVALRCDPISGHVSLFWYQQALGQGPEFLTYFQNEAQLDKSGLPSDRFFAERPEGSVSTLKIQRTQQEDSAVYLCASSPAGYGYTFGSGTRLTVV.

This rearrangement joins TRBV12-3 or TRBV12-4 to TRBJ2-7; D gene uncertain. Trimming pared 3 bases from V and 5 bases from J, leaving 20 bases between. This CDR3 comprises 16 residues. The CDR3 sequence is CASSFRGPYLGHEQYF. CDR3 DNA sequence: TGTGCCAGCAGTTTTCGTGGACCTTACTTAGGGCACGAGCAGTACTTC.

This chain joins TRBV5-5 and TRBJ1-4; no clear D. The germline gives CDR1 SGHKS, CDR2 YYEKEE (reference sequence). Trimming took off 4 bases at V and 0 bases at J, with 13 bases between the two ends. The CDR3 spans 16 residues. The CDR3 region is CASSPWTVATNEKLFF. CDR3 in DNA: TGTGCCAGCAGCCCGTGGACCGTTGCAACTAATGAAAAACTGTTTTTT.

Only a few counts were recorded for this clonotype. The CDR3 spells CASSVNSVAGSYEQYF. As DNA, the CDR3 is TGTGCCAGCAGTGTGAATTCGGTAGCGGGATCCTACGAGCAGTACTTC. V is TRBV25-1 and J is TRBJ2-7, with TRBD2 matching over 8 bases. From germline, CDR1 is MGHDK and CDR2 SYGVNS. After removal of 4 bases from V and 1 base from J, the junction contained 9 bases not matched to a gene. This CDR3 spans 16 amino acids.

The chain is built from TRBV29-1 and TRBJ2-1; D remains unclear. CDR1 SQVTM and CDR2 ANQGSEA come from the germline V gene. The CDR3 length is 10 residues. The germline V and J ends were trimmed by 7 bases and 8 bases, with 9 bases remaining between them. CDR3 DNA sequence: TGCAGCGCTAGGTGGGATGAGCAGTTCTTC. It translates to CSARWDEQFF.

This clonotype was picked up a small number of times. This chain uses TRBV18 with TRBJ2-7; D is possibly TRBD1 (5 bases). Germline loops: CDR1 KGHSH, CDR2 LQKENI. The length of the CDR3 is 15 residues. The V gene lost 3 bases and the J gene lost 3 bases, with 15 bases spanning the gap. This chain's CDR3 is CASSPSSGSFYEQYF. For the CDR3, the DNA is TGTGCCAGCTCACCGTCCTCAGGGTCATTCTACGAGCAGTACTTC.

A note on this clonotype: This clone may be a read error of a much larger clone one base away. The chain combines TRBV5-1 with TRBJ2-2; D possibly corresponds to TRBD2 (6 bases). The CDR3 sequence is 13 residues long. Germline loops: CDR1 SGHRS, CDR2 YFSETQ. The CDR3 region is CASSLGGAGELLF. CDR3 DNA: TGCGCCAGCAGCTTGGGCGGGGCCGGGGAGCTGCTTTTT.

This chain links TRBV9 with TRBJ2-7, with D tentatively TRBD2 (7 bases). CDR3 length: 13 residues. Germline loops: CDR1 SGDLS, CDR2 YYNGEE. Deletions cut 4 bases from V and 7 bases from J, with 15 bases between. The CDR3 loop is CASSPGGADEQYF. The CDR3 region has the DNA TGTGCCAGCAGCCCTGGGGGGGCTGATGAGCAGTACTTC. The full variable domain, rest sourced from reference TRBV9 and TRBJ2-7, is DSGVTQTPKHLITATGQRVTLRCSPRSGDLSVYWYQQSLDQGLQFLIQYYNGEERAKGNILERFSAQQFPDLHSELNLSSLELGDSALYFCASSPGGADEQYFGPGTRLTVT.

The chain employs TRBV7-2 and TRBJ1-2; D possibly corresponds to TRBD1 (5 bases). The CDR3 has 14 residues. Deletions cut 4 bases from V and 3 bases from J, with 12 bases between. Germline CDR1 is SGHTA and CDR2 is FQGNSA. The CDR3 coding sequence is TGTGCCAGCAGCTCAGCTGGAGGGGACTATGGCTACACCTTC. Translating it yields CASSSAGGDYGYTF.

The chain has TRBV5-1 and TRBJ2-3; 11 bases are shared with TRBD2. CDR3 length equals 14 residues. V was clipped by 2 bases and J by 6 bases; unmatched bases: 2. Germline assignment: CDR1 SGHRS and CDR2 YFSETQ. In DNA form, the CDR3 reads TGCGCCAGCAGCTTTAGCGGGGGGGAGGATACGCAGTATTTT. This encodes CASSFSGGEDTQYF.

This clonotype was counted at least ten times. V is TRBV7-9 and J is TRBJ2-7; perhaps TRBD2 as D (5 bases). The CDR3 is made up of 15 amino acids. V was trimmed by 0 bases and J by 0 bases, leaving 9 bases between them. CDR1 is SEHNR, CDR2 FQNEAQ, per germline (reference sequence). CDR3 in DNA: TGTGCCAGCAGCTTAGCGGGAGTGAACTCCTACGAGCAGTACTTC. Translation: CASSLAGVNSYEQYF.

The gene calls are TRBV5-1 and TRBJ1-6, with D hard to call. The CDR3 runs to 15 residues. Trimming shortened V by 4 bases and J by 8 bases, and 16 bases separated the two germline ends. Germline V gene sequence: CDR1 SGHRS, CDR2 YFSETQ. The CDR3 region is CASSAGNPGYSPLHF. The CDR3 nucleotides read TGCGCCAGCAGCGCCGGGAACCCTGGATATTCACCCCTCCACTTT.

This clonotype was seen at least ten times. The chain couples TRBV29-1 to TRBJ2-5; TRBD1 is a possible D gene (6 bases). Trimming cost V 7 bases and J 5 bases, with 20 bases left between them. This CDR3 has 14 amino acids. The V gene's germline CDR1 is SQVTM and CDR2 ANQGSEA. CDR3 DNA sequence: TGCAGCGCCGAAACCCACAGGGCCCGTGAGACCCAGTACTTC. This encodes CSAETHRARETQYF.

This clonotype was observed many times. This chain links TRBV4-1 with TRBJ2-6; 7 bases match TRBD2. CDR3 length equals 16 residues. The V gene end was trimmed by 6 bases and the J gene end by 0 bases; junction bases not matched to a gene: 5. From germline, CDR1 is MGHRA and CDR2 YSYEKL. The CDR3 is CASSWSGTSGANVLTF. For the CDR3, the DNA is TGCGCCAGCAGTTGGAGCGGGACCTCTGGGGCCAACGTCCTGACTTTC.

This clonotype was detected once. The chain combines TRBV7-6 with TRBJ2-7, with D tentatively TRBD1 (6 bases). CDR1 is SGHVS, CDR2 FNYEAQ, per germline. CDR3 size: 14 residues. V lost 3 bases, J lost 4 bases, and 13 bases lay in between. The CDR3 bases are TGTGCCAGCAGCTTGCGCAGGGGACCGTACGAGCAGTACTTC. It encodes CASSLRRGPYEQYF.

The V gene is TRBV30, the J gene TRBJ1-1; 9 positions match TRBD1. The length of the CDR3 is 14 residues. With 0 bases clipped from V and 5 bases from J, the junction kept 4 bases outside the gene matches. Germline V gives CDR1 GTSNPN, CDR2 SVGIG (reference sequence). The CDR3: CAWSVQGARTEAFF. The CDR3 DNA is TGTGCCTGGAGTGTACAGGGGGCCAGGACTGAAGCTTTCTTT. The variable domain in full, completed from reference TRBV30 and TRBJ1-1, reads SQTIHQWPATLVQPVGSPLSLECTVEGTSNPNLYWYRQAAGRGLQLLFYSVGIGQISSEVPQNLSASRPQDRQFILSSKKLLLSDSGFYLCAWSVQGARTEAFFGQGTRLTVV.

This clonotype was recorded once. This chain connects TRBV5-6 to TRBJ2-6; TRBD1 aligns across 7 bases. Losses at the gene ends were 1 base for V and 0 bases for J; bases not matched to a gene: 7. This CDR3 region has 18 residues. The V gene's germline CDR1 is SGHDT and CDR2 YYEEEE. CDR3 amino acids: CASSLSHRGSSGANVLTF. The DNA for the CDR3 is TGTGCCAGCAGCTTGTCTCACAGGGGAAGCTCTGGGGCCAACGTCCTGACTTTC.

The CDR3 is CSVAPTGEWGEKLFF. DNA for the CDR3: TGCAGCGTTGCCCCCACAGGGGAGTGGGGTGAAAAACTGTTTTTT. V usage is TRBV29-1 and J usage is TRBJ1-4, with 7 nucleotides matching TRBD1. The junction had 12 bases not matched to a gene; V was cut back by 4 bases and J by 7 bases. The CDR3 has 15 amino acids. CDR1 SQVTM and CDR2 ANQGSEA come from the germline V gene. The full variable domain, with the rest looked up from reference TRBV29-1 and TRBJ1-4, is SAVISQKPSRDICQRGTSLTIQCQVDSQVTMMFWYRQQPGQSLTLIATANQGSEATYESGFVIDKFPISRPNLTFSTLTVSNMSPEDSSIYLCSVAPTGEWGEKLFFGSGTQLSVL.

The rearrangement joins TRBV7-9 to TRBJ2-3; D is ambiguous. The CDR3 extends over 13 amino acids. Germline V CDR1 and CDR2: SEHNR, FQNEAQ (reference sequence). V lost 5 bases to trimming and J lost 4 bases, with 10 bases between them. In nucleotides, the CDR3 is TGTGCCAGCAGCCCCTCGTCGGCAGATACGCAGTATTTT. It is translated as CASSPSSADTQYF. Looking up the rest from reference TRBV7-9 and TRBJ2-3 gives the full variable domain: DTGVSQNPRHKITKRGQNVTFRCDPISEHNRLYWYRQTLGQGPEFLTYFQNEAQLEKSRLLSDRFSAERPKGSFSTLEIQRTEQGDSAMYLCASSPSSADTQYFGPGTRLTVL.

There are a few counts of this clonotype. The rearrangement links TRBV20-1 to TRBJ1-1, with no clear D. The CDR3 has 15 residues. V was cut by 1 base and J by 1 base, with 13 bases left in between. Germline CDR1 DFQATT, CDR2 SNEGSKA (reference sequence). CDR3 amino acids: CSARAPRRGNTEAFF. The DNA of the CDR3 is TGCAGTGCTAGAGCCCCGAGGCGGGGGAACACTGAAGCTTTCTTT.